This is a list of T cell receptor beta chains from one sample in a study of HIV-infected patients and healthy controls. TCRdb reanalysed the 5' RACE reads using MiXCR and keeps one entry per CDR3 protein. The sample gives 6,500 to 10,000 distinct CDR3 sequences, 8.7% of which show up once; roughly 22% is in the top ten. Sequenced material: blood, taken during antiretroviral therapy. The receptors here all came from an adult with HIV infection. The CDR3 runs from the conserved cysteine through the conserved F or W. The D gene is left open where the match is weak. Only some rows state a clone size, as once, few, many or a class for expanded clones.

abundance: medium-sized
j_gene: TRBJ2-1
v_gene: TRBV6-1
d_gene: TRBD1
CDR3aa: CASAGTGVDEQFF
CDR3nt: TGTGCCAGCGCCGGGACAGGGGTAGATGAGCAGTTCTTC

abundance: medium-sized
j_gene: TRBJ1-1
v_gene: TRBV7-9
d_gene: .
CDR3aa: CASSLIGGEAFF
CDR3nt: TGTGCCAGCAGCTTAATTGGGGGAGAAGCTTTCTTT

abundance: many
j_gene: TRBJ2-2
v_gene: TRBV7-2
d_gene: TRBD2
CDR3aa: CASSFIAGNTGELFF
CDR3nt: TGTGCCAGCAGCTTCATAGCGGGGAACACCGGGGAGCTGTTTTTT

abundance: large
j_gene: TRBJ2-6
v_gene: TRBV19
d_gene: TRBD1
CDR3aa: CASRDPKGGRGANVLTF
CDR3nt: TGTGCCAGTAGAGATCCGAAAGGGGGCCGTGGGGCCAACGTCCTGACTTTC

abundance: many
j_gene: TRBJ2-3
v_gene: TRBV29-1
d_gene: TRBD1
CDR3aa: CTVRTGTDTQYF
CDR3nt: TGCACCGTCCGGACAGGTACAGATACGCAGTATTTT

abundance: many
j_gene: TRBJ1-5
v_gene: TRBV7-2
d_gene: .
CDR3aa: CASSPPLMGAPQHF
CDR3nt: TGTGCCAGCAGCCCCCCCCTCATGGGAGCGCCCCAGCATTTT

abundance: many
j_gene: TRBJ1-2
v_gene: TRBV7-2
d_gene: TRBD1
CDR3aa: CASSLDRDSVYGYTF
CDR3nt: TGTGCCAGCAGCTTAGATCGGGACAGCGTCTATGGCTACACCTTC

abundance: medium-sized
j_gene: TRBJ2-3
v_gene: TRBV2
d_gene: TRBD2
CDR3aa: CASSEARGGLGTQYF
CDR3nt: TGTGCCAGCAGTGAAGCGCGGGGGGGACTTGGTACGCAGTATTTT

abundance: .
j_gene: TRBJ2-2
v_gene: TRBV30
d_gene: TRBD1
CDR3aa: CAWSRGLDTGELFF
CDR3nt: TGTGCCTGGAGTAGGGGGCTGGACACCGGGGAGCTGTTTTTT

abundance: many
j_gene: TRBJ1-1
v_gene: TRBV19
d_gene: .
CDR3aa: CASSIDLGRLAFF
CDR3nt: TGTGCCAGTAGTATTGATTTAGGGCGGCTAGCTTTCTTT

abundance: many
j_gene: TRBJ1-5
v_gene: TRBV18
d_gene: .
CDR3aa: CASSQGLSNQPQHF
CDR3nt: TGTGCCAGCTCACAGGGATTAAGCAATCAGCCCCAGCATTTT

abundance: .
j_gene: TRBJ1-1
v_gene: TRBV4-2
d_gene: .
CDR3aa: CASSQGMNTEAFF
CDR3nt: TGTGCCAGCAGCCAAGGGATGAACACTGAAGCTTTCTTT

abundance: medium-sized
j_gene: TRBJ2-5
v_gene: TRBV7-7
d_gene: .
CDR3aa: CASGAGHPATQYF
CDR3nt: TGTGCCAGCGGAGCGGGACACCCTGCGACCCAGTACTTC

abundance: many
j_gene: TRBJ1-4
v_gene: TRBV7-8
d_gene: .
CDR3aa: CASSLAGTGGEKLFF
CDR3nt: TGTGCCAGCAGCTTAGCCGGGACCGGGGGTGAAAAACTGTTTTTT

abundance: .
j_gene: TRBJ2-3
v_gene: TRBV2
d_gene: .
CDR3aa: CASSFHKKGITDTQYF
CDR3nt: TGTGCCAGCAGCTTTCACAAGAAGGGGATCACAGATACGCAGTATTTT

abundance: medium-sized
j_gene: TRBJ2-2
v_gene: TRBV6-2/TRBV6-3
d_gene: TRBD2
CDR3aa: CASSLLAGLNTGELFF
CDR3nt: TGTGCCAGCAGTTTACTAGCGGGGCTGAACACCGGGGAGCTGTTTTTT

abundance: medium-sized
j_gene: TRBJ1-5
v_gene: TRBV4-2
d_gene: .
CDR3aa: CASSQERRLSRNQPQHF
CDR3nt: TGTGCCAGCAGCCAAGAAAGGCGGTTGTCACGCAATCAGCCCCAGCATTTT

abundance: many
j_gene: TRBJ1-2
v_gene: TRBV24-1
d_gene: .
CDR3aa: CATSGGPGYGYTF
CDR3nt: TGTGCCACCAGTGGAGGGCCTGGCTATGGCTACACCTTC

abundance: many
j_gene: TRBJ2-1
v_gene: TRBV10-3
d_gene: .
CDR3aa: CAISALGNEQFF
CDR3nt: TGTGCCATCAGCGCACTGGGCAATGAGCAGTTCTTC

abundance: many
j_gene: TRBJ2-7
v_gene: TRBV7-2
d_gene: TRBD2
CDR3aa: CASSLVSAGGIYEQYF
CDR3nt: TGTGCCAGCAGCTTAGTTAGTGCGGGGGGGATCTACGAGCAGTACTTC

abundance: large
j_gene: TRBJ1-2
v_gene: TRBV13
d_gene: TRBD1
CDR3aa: CASSLGQGDYGYTF
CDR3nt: TGTGCCAGCAGCTTAGGACAGGGGGACTATGGCTACACCTTC

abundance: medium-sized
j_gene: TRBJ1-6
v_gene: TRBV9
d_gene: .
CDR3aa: CASSVTDINSPLHF
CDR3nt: TGTGCCAGCAGCGTAACGGACATAAATTCACCCCTCCACTTT

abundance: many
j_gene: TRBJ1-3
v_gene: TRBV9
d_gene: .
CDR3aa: CASSVGRKISGNTIYF
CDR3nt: TGTGCCAGCAGCGTCGGACGGAAAATCTCTGGAAACACCATATATTTT

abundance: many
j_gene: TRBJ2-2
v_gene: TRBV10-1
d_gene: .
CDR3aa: CASSAVAGQLRTSNTGELFF
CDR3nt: TGCGCCAGCAGTGCCGTCGCGGGACAGCTTAGGACATCCAACACCGGGGAGCTGTTTTTT

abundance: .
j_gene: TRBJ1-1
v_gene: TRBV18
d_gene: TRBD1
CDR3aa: CASSLDRGAFF
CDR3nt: TGTGCCAGCTCTCTTGACAGGGGAGCTTTCTTT

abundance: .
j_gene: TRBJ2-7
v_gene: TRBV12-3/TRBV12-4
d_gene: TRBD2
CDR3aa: CASSSGTSGRFYEQYF
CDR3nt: TGTGCCAGCAGCTCCGGGACTAGCGGGAGGTTCTACGAGCAGTACTTC

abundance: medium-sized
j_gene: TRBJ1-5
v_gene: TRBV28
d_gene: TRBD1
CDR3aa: CASSFPGGDYQPQHF
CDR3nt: TGTGCCAGCAGTTTTCCAGGGGGGGATTATCAGCCCCAGCATTTT

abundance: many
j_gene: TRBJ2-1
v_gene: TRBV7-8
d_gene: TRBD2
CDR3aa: CASSNQLAGGPGNEQFF
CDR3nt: TGTGCCAGCAGCAACCAACTAGCGGGAGGGCCGGGAAATGAGCAGTTCTTC

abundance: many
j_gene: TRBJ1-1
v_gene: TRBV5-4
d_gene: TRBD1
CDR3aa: CATTGDTEAFF
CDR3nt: TGTGCCACAACAGGGGACACTGAAGCTTTCTTT

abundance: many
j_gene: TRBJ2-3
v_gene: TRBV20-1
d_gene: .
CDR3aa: CSARDLVRTDTQYF
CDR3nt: TGCAGTGCTAGAGACCTAGTAAGGACAGATACGCAGTATTTT

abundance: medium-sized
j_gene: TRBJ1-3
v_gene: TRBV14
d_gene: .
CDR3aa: CASSQGHGFGNTIYF
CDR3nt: TGTGCCAGCAGCCAAGGCCACGGGTTTGGAAACACCATATATTTT